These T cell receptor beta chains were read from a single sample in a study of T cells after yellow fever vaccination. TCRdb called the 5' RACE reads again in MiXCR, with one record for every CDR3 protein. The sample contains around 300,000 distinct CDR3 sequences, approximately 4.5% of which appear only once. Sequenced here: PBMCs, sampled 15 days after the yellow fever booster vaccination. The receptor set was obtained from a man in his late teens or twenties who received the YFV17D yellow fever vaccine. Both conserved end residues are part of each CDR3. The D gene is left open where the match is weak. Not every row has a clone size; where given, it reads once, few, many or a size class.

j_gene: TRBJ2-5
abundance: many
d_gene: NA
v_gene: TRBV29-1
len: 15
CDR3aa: CSVVGLSDSKETQYF
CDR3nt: TGCAGCGTTGTGGGGTTGAGTGACAGCAAAGAGACCCAGTACTTC

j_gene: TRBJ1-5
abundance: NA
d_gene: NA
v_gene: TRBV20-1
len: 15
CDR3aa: CSARDGGRVHQPQHF
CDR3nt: TGCAGTGCTAGAGATGGTGGACGGGTGCATCAGCCCCAGCATTTT

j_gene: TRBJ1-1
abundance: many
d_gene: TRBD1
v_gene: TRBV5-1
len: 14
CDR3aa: CASSPTGGRTEAFF
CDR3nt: TGCGCCAGCAGCCCTACAGGGGGTCGCACTGAAGCTTTCTTT

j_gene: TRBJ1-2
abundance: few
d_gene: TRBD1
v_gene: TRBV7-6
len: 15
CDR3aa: CASSLRARDRGGYTF
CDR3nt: TGTGCCAGCAGCTTACGAGCTCGGGACAGGGGAGGCTACACCTTC

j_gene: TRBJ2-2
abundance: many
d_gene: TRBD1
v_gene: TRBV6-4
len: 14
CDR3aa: CASSQGATTGELFF
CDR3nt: TGTGCCAGCAGTCAGGGGGCGACCACCGGGGAGCTGTTTTTT

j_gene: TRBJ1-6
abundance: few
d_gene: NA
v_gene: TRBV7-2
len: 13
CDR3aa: CASSPTVDSPLHF
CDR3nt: TGTGCCAGCAGCCCAACGGTCGATTCACCCCTCCACTTT

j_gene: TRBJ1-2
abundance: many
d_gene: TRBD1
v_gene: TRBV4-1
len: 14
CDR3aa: CASSQAGTDYGYTF
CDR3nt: TGCGCCAGCAGCCAAGCCGGGACAGACTATGGCTACACCTTC

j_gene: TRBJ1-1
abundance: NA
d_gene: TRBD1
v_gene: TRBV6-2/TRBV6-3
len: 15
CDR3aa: CASRIIRQGNTEAFF
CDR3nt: TGTGCCAGCAGAATAATCCGACAGGGGAACACTGAAGCTTTCTTT

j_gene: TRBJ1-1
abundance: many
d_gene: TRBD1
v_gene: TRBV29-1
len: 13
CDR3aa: CSVARDRGTEAFF
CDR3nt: TGCAGCGTTGCGCGCGACAGGGGCACTGAAGCTTTCTTT

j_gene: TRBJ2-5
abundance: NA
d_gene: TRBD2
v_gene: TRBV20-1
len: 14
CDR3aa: CSALAGGVGETQYF
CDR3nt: TGCAGTGCACTGGCCGGGGGGGTCGGAGAGACCCAGTACTTC

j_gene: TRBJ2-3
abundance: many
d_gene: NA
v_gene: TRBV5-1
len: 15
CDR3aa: CASSLGSPGTDTQYF
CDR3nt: TGCGCCAGCAGCTTGGGGTCACCGGGTACAGATACGCAGTATTTT

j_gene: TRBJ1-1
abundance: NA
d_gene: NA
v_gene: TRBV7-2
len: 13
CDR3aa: CASSFTGRPPAFF
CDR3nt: TGTGCCAGCAGCTTTACAGGGAGACCCCCGGCTTTCTTT

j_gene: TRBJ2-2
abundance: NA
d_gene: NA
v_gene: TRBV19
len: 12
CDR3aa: CASAAHTGELFF
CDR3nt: TGTGCCAGTGCGGCACACACCGGGGAGCTGTTTTTT

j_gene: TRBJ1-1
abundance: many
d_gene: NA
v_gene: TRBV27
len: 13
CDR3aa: CAARTRWDTEAFF
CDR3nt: TGTGCCGCCCGAACGAGATGGGACACTGAAGCTTTCTTT

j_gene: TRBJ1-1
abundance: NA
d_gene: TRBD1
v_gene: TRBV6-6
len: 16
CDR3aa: CASSKDRGNLNTEAFF
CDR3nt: TGTGCCAGCTCTAAAGACAGGGGAAATCTGAACACTGAAGCTTTCTTT

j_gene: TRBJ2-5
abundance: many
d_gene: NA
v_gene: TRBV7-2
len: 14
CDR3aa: CASSLKRGQETQYF
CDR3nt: TGTGCCAGCAGCTTAAAAAGGGGCCAAGAGACCCAGTACTTC

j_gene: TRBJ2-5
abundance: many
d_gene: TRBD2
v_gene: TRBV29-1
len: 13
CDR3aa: CSVAGTDATTQYF
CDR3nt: TGCAGCGTAGCGGGGACGGACGCTACGACCCAGTACTTC

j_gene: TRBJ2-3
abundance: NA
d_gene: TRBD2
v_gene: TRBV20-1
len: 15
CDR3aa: CSARKLAGEADTQYF
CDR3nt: TGCAGTGCTAGGAAACTAGCGGGGGAGGCAGATACGCAGTATTTT

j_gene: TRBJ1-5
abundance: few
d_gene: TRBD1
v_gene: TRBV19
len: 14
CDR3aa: CASQTTGGNQPQHF
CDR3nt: TGTGCCAGTCAGACGACAGGGGGCAATCAGCCCCAGCATTTT

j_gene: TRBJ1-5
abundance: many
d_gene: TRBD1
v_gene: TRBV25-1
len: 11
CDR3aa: CASRGRQGRHF
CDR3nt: TGTGCCAGCAGGGGGCGACAGGGAAGACATTTT

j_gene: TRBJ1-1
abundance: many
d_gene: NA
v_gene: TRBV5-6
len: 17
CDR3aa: CASSPVSGTKVGTEAFF
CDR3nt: TGTGCCAGCAGCCCGGTCTCCGGGACAAAAGTCGGGACTGAAGCTTTCTTT

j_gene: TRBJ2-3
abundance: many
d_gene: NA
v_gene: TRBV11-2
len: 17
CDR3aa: CASDTTRGGRPTDTQYF
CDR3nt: TGTGCCAGCGATACTACAAGGGGGGGGCGACCCACAGATACGCAGTATTTT

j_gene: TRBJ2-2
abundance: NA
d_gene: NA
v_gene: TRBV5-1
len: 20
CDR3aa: CASSLPSSTPLTLNTGELFF
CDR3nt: TGCGCCAGCAGCTTGCCCTCATCGACACCGTTGACCTTAAACACCGGGGAGCTGTTTTTT

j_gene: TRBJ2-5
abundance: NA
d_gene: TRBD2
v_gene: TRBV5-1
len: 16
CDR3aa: CASSGGLAGIQETQYF
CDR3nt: TGCGCCAGCAGCGGGGGACTAGCGGGGATTCAAGAGACCCAGTACTTC

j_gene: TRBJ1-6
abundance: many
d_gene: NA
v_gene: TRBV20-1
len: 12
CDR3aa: CSASSRNSPLHF
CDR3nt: TGCAGTGCTAGCAGTAGGAATTCACCCCTCCACTTT

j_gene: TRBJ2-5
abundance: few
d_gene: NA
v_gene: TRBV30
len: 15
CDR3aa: CAWSVEGRRAETQYF
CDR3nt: TGTGCCTGGAGTGTGGAGGGGAGACGGGCGGAGACCCAGTACTTC

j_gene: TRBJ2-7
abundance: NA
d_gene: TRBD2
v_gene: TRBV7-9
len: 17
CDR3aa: CASSLGEGWGTRNEQYF
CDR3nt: TGTGCCAGCAGCTTAGGGGAGGGCTGGGGGACGAGGAACGAGCAGTACTTC

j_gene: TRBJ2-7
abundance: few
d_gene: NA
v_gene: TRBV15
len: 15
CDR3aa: CATSRESVSPREQYF
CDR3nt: TGTGCCACCAGCAGAGAGAGCGTCTCTCCGAGGGAGCAGTACTTC

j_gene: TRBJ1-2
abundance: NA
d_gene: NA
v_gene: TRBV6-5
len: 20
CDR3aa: CASSLLGSGRGMLTNYGYTF
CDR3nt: TGTGCCAGCAGTTTATTAGGCTCCGGCAGGGGAATGTTAACTAACTATGGCTACACCTTC

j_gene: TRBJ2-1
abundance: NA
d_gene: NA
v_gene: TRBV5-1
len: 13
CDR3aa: CASSSPGHNEQFF
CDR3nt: TGCGCCAGCAGCTCGCCCGGGCACAATGAGCAGTTCTTC

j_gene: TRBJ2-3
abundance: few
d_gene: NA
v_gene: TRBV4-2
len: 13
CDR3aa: CASSRENADTQYF
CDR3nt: TGTGCCAGCAGCCGGGAGAATGCAGATACGCAGTATTTT

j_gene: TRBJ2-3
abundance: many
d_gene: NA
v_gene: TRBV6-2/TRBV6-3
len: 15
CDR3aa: CASSSRGTSTDTQYF
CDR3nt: TGTGCCAGCAGTTCAAGGGGGACTAGCACAGATACGCAGTATTTT

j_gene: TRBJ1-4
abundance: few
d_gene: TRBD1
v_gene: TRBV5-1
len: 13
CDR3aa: CASSLRQGEKLFF
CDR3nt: TGCGCCAGCAGCCTCCGACAGGGCGAAAAACTGTTTTTT

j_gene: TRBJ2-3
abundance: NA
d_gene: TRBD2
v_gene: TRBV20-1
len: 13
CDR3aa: CSATSGYTDTQYF
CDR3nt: TGCAGTGCAACTAGCGGATACACAGATACGCAGTATTTT

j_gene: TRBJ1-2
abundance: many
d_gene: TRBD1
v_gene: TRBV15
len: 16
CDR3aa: CATSRDGGTGLYGYTF
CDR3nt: TGTGCCACCAGCAGAGATGGGGGGACAGGGCTCTATGGCTACACCTTC

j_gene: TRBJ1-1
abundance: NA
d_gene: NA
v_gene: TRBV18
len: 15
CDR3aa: CASSTFGRGNTEAFF
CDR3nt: TGTGCCAGCTCCACTTTTGGCCGTGGTAACACTGAAGCTTTCTTT

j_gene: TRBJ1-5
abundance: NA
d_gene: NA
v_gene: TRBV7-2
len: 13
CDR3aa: CASSPQGFQPQHF
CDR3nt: TGTGCCAGCAGCCCACAGGGCTTTCAGCCCCAGCATTTT

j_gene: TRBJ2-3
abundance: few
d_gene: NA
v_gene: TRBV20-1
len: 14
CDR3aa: CSATVGGYTDTQYF
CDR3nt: TGCAGTGCCACCGTTGGGGGGTACACAGATACGCAGTATTTT

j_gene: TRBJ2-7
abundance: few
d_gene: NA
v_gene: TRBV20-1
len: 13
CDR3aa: CSAHLGPSFEQYF
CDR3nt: TGCAGTGCGCATCTGGGGCCTTCCTTCGAGCAGTACTTC

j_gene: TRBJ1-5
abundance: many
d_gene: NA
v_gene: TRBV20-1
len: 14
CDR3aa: CSATEGAPGQPQHF
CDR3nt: TGCAGTGCTACGGAAGGGGCCCCTGGCCAGCCCCAGCATTTT

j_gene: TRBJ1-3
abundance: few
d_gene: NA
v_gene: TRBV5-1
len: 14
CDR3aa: CASRIQGSGNTIYF
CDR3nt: TGCGCCAGCAGGATACAGGGCTCTGGAAACACCATATATTTT

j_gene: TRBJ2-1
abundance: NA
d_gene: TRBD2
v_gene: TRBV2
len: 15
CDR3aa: CASRPQTSGGARQFF
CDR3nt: TGTGCCAGCAGACCACAGACTAGCGGGGGGGCCAGGCAGTTCTTC

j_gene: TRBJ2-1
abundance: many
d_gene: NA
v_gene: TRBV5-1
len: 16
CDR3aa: CASSPFGTRVFNEQFF
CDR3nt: TGCGCCAGCAGCCCATTCGGGACCAGAGTTTTCAATGAGCAGTTCTTC

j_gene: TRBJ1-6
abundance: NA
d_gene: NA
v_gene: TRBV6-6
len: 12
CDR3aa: CATSEGDSPLHF
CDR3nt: TGTGCCACTTCCGAGGGGGATTCACCCCTCCACTTT

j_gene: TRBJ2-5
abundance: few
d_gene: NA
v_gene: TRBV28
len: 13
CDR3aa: CASRPPGEETQYF
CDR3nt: TGTGCCAGCAGACCTCCTGGCGAAGAGACCCAGTACTTC

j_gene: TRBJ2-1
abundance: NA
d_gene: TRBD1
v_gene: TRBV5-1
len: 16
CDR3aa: CASSLAPRDRGDEQFF
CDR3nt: TGCGCCAGCAGCTTGGCCCCACGGGACAGGGGTGATGAGCAGTTCTTC

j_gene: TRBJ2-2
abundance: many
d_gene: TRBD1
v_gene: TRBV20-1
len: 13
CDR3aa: CSAKTGRTGELFF
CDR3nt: TGCAGTGCTAAGACAGGGCGAACCGGGGAGCTGTTTTTT

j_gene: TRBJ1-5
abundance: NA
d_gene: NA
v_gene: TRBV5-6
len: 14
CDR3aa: CASSDRRSNQPQHF
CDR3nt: TGTGCCAGCAGCGACAGGAGGAGCAATCAGCCCCAGCATTTT

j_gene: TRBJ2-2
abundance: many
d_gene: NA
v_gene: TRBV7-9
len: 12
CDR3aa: CASSPTPGELFF
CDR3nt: TGTGCCAGCAGCCCCACCCCCGGGGAGCTGTTTTTT

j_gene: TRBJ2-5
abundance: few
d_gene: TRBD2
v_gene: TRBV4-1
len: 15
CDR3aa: CASSRETSGGGTQYF
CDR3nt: TGCGCCAGCAGCCGGGAGACTAGCGGGGGTGGGACCCAGTACTTC

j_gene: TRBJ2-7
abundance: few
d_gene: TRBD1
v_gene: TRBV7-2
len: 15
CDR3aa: CASIRTGRLGDEQYF
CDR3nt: TGTGCCAGCATCCGGACAGGGAGGCTCGGGGACGAGCAGTACTTC

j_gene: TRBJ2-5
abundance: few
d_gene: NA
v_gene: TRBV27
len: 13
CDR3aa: CASSLSGRETQYF
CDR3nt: TGTGCCAGCAGTTTATCGGGGCGGGAGACCCAGTACTTC

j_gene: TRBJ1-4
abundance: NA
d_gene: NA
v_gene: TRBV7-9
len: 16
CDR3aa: CASSSTGGAGWGKLFF
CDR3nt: TGTGCCAGCAGCTCCACAGGCGGGGCTGGGTGGGGAAAACTGTTTTTT